This TCR beta chain was observed in a study of cytomegalovirus exposure and HLA in healthy donors. This clone was observed a single time. The assay was immunoSEQ multiplex PCR, and TCRdb's table has in-frame clones only and misses some. Of roughly 110,000 clones detected, about 87% appear once; the ten largest clones hold around 1.7%. This CDR3 has 15 residues. The trim removed 5 bases at V and 6 bases at J, leaving 10 bases unmatched. Germline V gives CDR1 MDHEN, CDR2 SYDVKM. Specimen: PBMCs. The receptor was derived from a woman under 30 in good health and CMV-seropositive. The chain has TRBV28 and TRBJ1-2; 9 bases are shared with TRBD1. The CDR3 loop reads CASSAPGTGFDGYTF. CDR3 DNA sequence: TGTGCCAGCAGTGCCCCCGGGACAGGGTTTGATGGCTACACCTTC.